This TCR beta chain was sequenced in a study of blood T cells in healthy people across ages. Healthy Caucasian individuals from Russia aged roughly 6 to 90 served as donors. V lost 5 bases to trimming and J lost 0 bases, with 8 bases between them. The CDR3 sequence is 15 residues long. Germline V gives CDR1 MNHEY, CDR2 SMNVEV (reference sequence). Together with a sample-barcoded 5' primer, a J-beta primer mix was included in a second PCR lasting roughly 6 to 12 cycles. Per sample, CDR3-containing paired-end reads numbered at least 2.5 million. MiXCR, run by TCRdb on the 5' RACE reads, gives a single entry per CDR3 protein. This table has hundreds of thousands of distinct CDR3 sequences, about 36% appearing once. This clonotype was seen at least ten times.

The V call is TRBV27, the J call TRBJ2-6, with D hard to call. This TCR came from a man between 18 and 29 years old in good health. The sample taken for sequencing was blood. The CDR3 DNA reads TGTGCCAGCAGTCTCGACAACTCTGGGGCCAACGTCCTGACTTTC. Amino acid sequence: CASSLDNSGANVLTF.